This record covers a single TCR beta chain. Its antigen is as yet unknown. Library construction for TCR beta used iRepertoire HTBI primers and Arm-PCR of CDR3 regions. TCRdb processed the multiplex PCR reads anew with MiXCR; each CDR3 protein has one entry. The sample consists of roughly 610,000 distinct CDR3 sequences, 15% to 20% of them appearing once. The CDR3 extends over 12 amino acids. Looked up from germline, CDR1 is SGHDN and CDR2 is FVKESK. These data belong to a study of regulatory T cells in long-lasting Graves disease. Findings and limits, study-wide: Patients with persistent disease shared fewer than 3,500 public clonotypes, outpacing the 966 shared by new patients.

Time point indicated: newly diagnosed GD, antithyroid drugs for less than 3 months. From PBMCs, RNA was extracted and then used to make the TCR library. Criteria from the American Thyroid Association guidelines were applied to diagnose Graves' disease. These data are also associated with another study on T cells in Graves' hyperthyroidism and ophthalmopathy. That source adds: Graves' hyperthyroidism was deemed stable absent ophthalmopathy progression within 18 months. Most expanded thyroid clonotypes above 0.001 also appeared in blood.

Sample: peripheral blood mononuclear cells (PBMCs), taken at new diagnosis, from a patient treated with antithyroid drugs. The V gene is TRBV14, the J gene TRBJ1-1; D is perhaps TRBD1 (6 bases). The TCR comes from a woman in her 30s with Graves disease. The CDR3 sequence: CASGTLDTEAFF. The CDR3 DNA reads as TGTGCGTCAGGGACACTCGACACTGAAGCTTTCTTT.